These T cell receptor beta chains were read from a single sample in a study of T cells after posttransplantation cyclophosphamide. The method was immunoSEQ multiplex PCR; TCRdb's version includes in-frame clones alone and lacks a portion of them. The sample gives fewer than 25,000 clones, 86% of which show up once; 6.3% is in the top ten. The sequenced sample was PBMCs. These receptors originate from a woman aged 60-75 years with a blood cancer, CMV-positive, and with a related stem cell donor. Both conserved end residues are part of each CDR3. A D gene is named only where the DNA matches it firmly. A clone size is listed for some rows: how often the clone was seen (once, few, many), or a class if it is expanded.

len	j_gene	abundance	v_gene	d_gene	CDR3aa	CDR3nt
17	TRBJ2-1	-	TRBV9	TRBD2	CASSPRTSGRGYNEQFF	TGTGCCAGTAGCCCCAGGACTAGCGGGAGAGGCTACAATGAGCAGTTCTTC
13	TRBJ1-1	-	TRBV5-4	-	CASSSMEVTEAFF	TGTGCCAGCAGCTCCATGGAGGTGACTGAAGCTTTCTTT
13	TRBJ2-5	-	TRBV11-3	-	CASKGQGGETQYF	TGTGCCAGCAAGGGCCAGGGGGGAGAGACCCAGTACTTC
16	TRBJ1-2	-	TRBV28	-	CASSLGTFVPNHGYTF	TGTGCCAGCAGTTTGGGCACATTCGTCCCTAACCATGGCTACACCTTC
14	TRBJ1-3	-	TRBV10-1	-	CASSETGGGNTIYF	TGCGCCAGCAGTGAGACAGGCGGTGGAAACACCATATATTTT
13	TRBJ2-5	few	TRBV7-2	-	CASSLGVRETQYF	TGTGCCAGCAGCTTAGGGGTGAGGGAGACCCAGTACTTC
15	TRBJ1-1	once	TRBV6-6	-	CASSYSTAGHGEAFF	TGTGCCAGCAGTTACTCGACGGCAGGGCATGGTGAAGCTTTCTTT
16	TRBJ2-1	once	TRBV14	TRBD2	CASSQTSGSSYNEQFF	TGTGCCAGCAGCCAAACTAGCGGGAGCTCCTACAATGAGCAGTTCTTC
16	TRBJ1-5	-	TRBV5-6	-	CASSLGPDSGNQPQHF	TGTGCCAGCAGCTTGGGCCCGGACAGCGGCAATCAGCCCCAGCATTTT
15	TRBJ2-5	-	TRBV11-2	TRBD1	CASSHKTGGQETQYF	TGTGCCAGCAGCCATAAGACAGGGGGCCAAGAGACCCAGTACTTC
13	TRBJ2-1	-	TRBV7-9	-	CASSLVVGDEQFF	TGTGCCAGCAGCTTAGTGGTAGGAGACGAGCAGTTCTTC
15	TRBJ2-7	-	TRBV15	TRBD1	CATSRAGDRAYEQYF	TGTGCCACCAGCAGAGCGGGGGACAGGGCCTACGAGCAGTACTTC
15	TRBJ2-3	-	TRBV7-9	TRBD2	CASSLAWEGTDTQYF	TGTGCCAGCAGCTTAGCGTGGGAGGGAACAGATACGCAGTATTTT
15	TRBJ2-7	once	TRBV12-5	-	CASGLESGNSYEQYF	TGTGCTAGTGGTTTGGAGTCAGGGAACTCCTACGAGCAGTACTTC
15	TRBJ2-1	-	TRBV30	TRBD2	CAWRSGTSGRDEQFF	TGTGCCTGGAGGTCTGGGACTAGCGGGAGGGATGAGCAGTTCTTC
10	TRBJ2-3	-	TRBV27	TRBD2	CASRGGTQYF	TGTGCCAGCCGGGGGGGTACGCAGTATTTT
15	TRBJ1-5	-	TRBV4-1	TRBD1	CASSHLTGGDQPQHF	TGCGCCAGCAGCCACTTGACAGGGGGTGATCAGCCCCAGCATTTT
12	TRBJ2-7	-	TRBV30	TRBD1	CAWSRGLYEQYF	TGTGCCTGGAGTAGGGGGCTCTACGAGCAGTACTTC
13	TRBJ2-7	-	TRBV11-2	-	CASSLQLAYEQYF	TGTGCCAGCAGCCTTCAGCTAGCCTACGAGCAGTACTTC
14	TRBJ1-4	-	TRBV19	-	CASLRRRLEEKLFF	TGTGCCAGTCTCCGTAGGCGGCTGGAAGAAAAACTGTTTTTT
14	TRBJ1-4	-	TRBV7-9	TRBD1	CASSEDRAGEKLFF	TGTGCCAGCAGCGAAGACAGGGCCGGTGAAAAACTGTTTTTT
14	TRBJ1-2	-	TRBV18	-	CASSPAGDNYGYTF	TGTGCCAGCTCACCGGCAGGGGATAACTATGGCTACACCTTC
14	TRBJ1-3	-	TRBV15	-	CATSPDYSGNTIYF	TGTGCCACCAGTCCCGACTACTCTGGAAACACCATATATTTT
15	TRBJ1-2	-	TRBV28	-	CASITKGDKPNGYTF	TGTGCCAGCATCACTAAAGGGGACAAGCCTAATGGCTACACCTTC
16	TRBJ2-4	-	TRBV6-5	TRBD1	CASSYSTGLAKNIQYF	TGTGCCAGCAGTTACTCGACAGGGCTAGCCAAAAACATTCAGTACTTC
16	TRBJ2-3	-	TRBV5-4	-	CASSAGRQSFTDTQYF	TGTGCCAGCAGCGCGGGACGGCAAAGTTTCACAGATACGCAGTATTTT
15	TRBJ2-3	-	TRBV6-5	TRBD2	CASSAGLAGGDTQYF	TGTGCCAGCAGTGCGGGACTAGCGGGAGGAGATACGCAGTATTTT
15	TRBJ2-2	-	TRBV7-2	-	CASSLRGKRTGELFF	TGTGCCAGCAGCTTACGCGGGAAGAGGACCGGGGAGCTGTTTTTT
14	TRBJ1-6	-	TRBV7-9	TRBD1	CASSPDREGSPLHF	TGTGCCAGCAGCCCGGACAGGGAAGGATCACCCCTCCACTTT
14	TRBJ2-5	-	TRBV7-2	-	CASSPDRSQETQYF	TGTGCCAGCAGCCCCGACAGATCCCAAGAGACCCAGTACTTC
14	TRBJ2-3	few	TRBV2	TRBD2	CASSEGPGGDTQYF	TGTGCCAGCAGTGAAGGGCCCGGGGGGGATACGCAGTATTTT
16	TRBJ2-1	-	TRBV11-2	TRBD1	CASSPRRTGEGNEQFF	TGTGCCAGCAGCCCTAGACGGACAGGGGAAGGCAATGAGCAGTTCTTC
16	TRBJ1-6	once	TRBV2	TRBD1	CASSDDRTGGRSPLHF	TGTGCCAGCAGTGATGACAGGACAGGGGGCAGATCACCCCTCCACTTT
14	TRBJ1-1	-	TRBV29-1	-	CSVESGNLNTEAFF	TGCAGCGTTGAGTCAGGGAATTTGAACACTGAAGCTTTCTTT
13	TRBJ1-1	-	TRBV15	TRBD1	CATSRGDRAEAFF	TGTGCCACCAGCAGAGGTGACAGGGCAGAAGCTTTCTTT
14	TRBJ1-1	-	TRBV5-1	-	CASSLPSGYAEAFF	TGCGCCAGCAGCCTCCCCTCAGGGTACGCTGAAGCTTTCTTT
14	TRBJ2-7	-	TRBV6-6	-	CASSYDLEGQPAHF	TGTGCCAGCAGTTACGATCTTGAGGGTCAGCCAGCACACTTC
13	TRBJ2-7	-	TRBV18	-	CASSTTGWHEQYF	TGTGCCAGCTCAACTACAGGGTGGCACGAGCAGTACTTC
12	TRBJ2-5	once	TRBV10-3	TRBD1	CATSGTEETQYF	TGTGCCACCTCCGGGACAGAAGAGACCCAGTACTTC
14	TRBJ1-2	few	TRBV10-3	TRBD1	CAISLQGNLYGYTF	TGTGCCATCAGCTTACAGGGGAATCTCTATGGCTACACCTTC
15	TRBJ2-2	-	TRBV6-6	TRBD1	CASRRDRGQTGELFF	TGTGCCAGCAGGAGGGACAGGGGGCAAACCGGGGAGCTGTTTTTT
12	TRBJ2-7	-	TRBV6-6	-	CASTGTPYEQYF	TGTGCCAGCACGGGGACACCCTACGAGCAGTACTTC
15	TRBJ2-1	-	TRBV19	-	CASHPRGSSYNEQFF	TGTGCCAGTCACCCCAGAGGGAGCTCCTACAATGAGCAGTTCTTC
14	TRBJ1-2	-	TRBV2	TRBD1	CASSDRTGGMGYTF	TGTGCCAGCAGTGATCGAACAGGGGGGATGGGCTACACCTTC
17	TRBJ1-4	-	TRBV5-1	TRBD1	CASSLGGQGATNEKLFF	TGCGCCAGCAGCTTGGGAGGACAGGGAGCAACTAATGAAAAACTGTTTTTT
13	TRBJ1-1	-	TRBV6-1	TRBD1	CASRDRGNTEAFF	TGTGCCAGCAGGGACAGGGGGAACACTGAAGCTTTCTTT
15	TRBJ2-4	few	TRBV6-6	TRBD1	CASSYSGTGDSIQYF	TGTGCCAGCAGTTACTCCGGGACAGGGGATAGCATTCAGTACTTC
16	TRBJ1-1	-	TRBV27	TRBD1	CASSSLTGGWTTEAFF	TGTGCCAGCAGTTCTCTTACAGGGGGCTGGACCACTGAAGCTTTCTTT
15	TRBJ2-7	-	TRBV5-6	TRBD2	CASRRTSGLSYEQYF	TGTGCCAGCAGACGGACTAGCGGCCTCTCCTACGAGCAGTACTTC
13	TRBJ2-3	-	TRBV6-5	-	CASSPGAPGTQYF	TGTGCCAGCAGTCCCGGTGCCCCGGGTACGCAGTATTTT
11	TRBJ1-2	-	TRBV28	-	CASSLGRGYTF	TGTGCCAGCAGTTTGGGCAGAGGCTACACCTTC
12	TRBJ1-3	-	TRBV6-1	-	CASSQSGNTIYF	TGTGCCAGCAGCCAGTCTGGAAACACCATATATTTT
14	TRBJ2-3	-	TRBV19	TRBD2	CASKGLAGGGTQYF	TGTGCCAGTAAGGGACTAGCGGGCGGGGGTACGCAGTATTTT
15	TRBJ2-3	-	TRBV19	-	CASSIGGGSGDTQYF	TGTGCCAGTAGTATTGGGGGCGGTTCGGGAGATACGCAGTATTTT
15	TRBJ1-2	once	TRBV19	-	CASSKDMRPTYGYTF	TGTGCCAGTAGTAAGGACATGCGACCCACCTATGGCTACACCTTC
14	TRBJ1-1	once	TRBV30	TRBD1	CAWSHRDRNTEAFF	TGTGCCTGGAGTCACCGGGACAGGAACACTGAAGCTTTCTTT
17	TRBJ2-1	-	TRBV7-3	TRBD2	CASSSRPSGRSFDEQFF	TGTGCCAGCAGCTCGCGTCCTAGCGGGAGAAGCTTTGATGAGCAGTTCTTC
13	TRBJ2-7	once	TRBV27	TRBD1	CASREGGAGEQYF	TGTGCCAGCAGAGAAGGGGGCGCGGGTGAGCAGTACTTC
12	TRBJ2-3	-	TRBV5-6	-	CASSPGGDTQYF	TGTGCCAGCAGCCCGGGTGGAGATACGCAGTATTTT
16	TRBJ2-1	-	TRBV19	TRBD2	CASMLAGPPNYNEQFF	TGTGCCAGTATGCTAGCGGGACCTCCAAACTACAATGAGCAGTTCTTC